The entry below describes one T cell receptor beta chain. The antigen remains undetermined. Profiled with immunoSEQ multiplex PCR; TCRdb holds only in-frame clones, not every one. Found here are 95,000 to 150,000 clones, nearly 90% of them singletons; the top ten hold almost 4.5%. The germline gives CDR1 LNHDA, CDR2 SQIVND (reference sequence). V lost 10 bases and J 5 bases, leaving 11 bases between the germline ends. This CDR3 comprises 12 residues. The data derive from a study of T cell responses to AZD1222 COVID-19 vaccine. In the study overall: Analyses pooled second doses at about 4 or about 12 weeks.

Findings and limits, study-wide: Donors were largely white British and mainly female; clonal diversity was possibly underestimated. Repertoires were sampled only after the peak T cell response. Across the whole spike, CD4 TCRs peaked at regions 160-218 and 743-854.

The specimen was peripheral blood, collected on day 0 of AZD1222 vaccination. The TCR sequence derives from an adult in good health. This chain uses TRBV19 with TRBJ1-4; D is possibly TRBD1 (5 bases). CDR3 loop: CATRDWNEKLFF. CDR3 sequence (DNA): TGTGCCACCCGGGACTGGAATGAAAAACTGTTTTTT.